This T cell receptor beta chain was profiled in a study of blood T cell repertoires in COVID-19. In assigning cohorts, the study relied on participant-reported clinical history. The CDR3 spans 15 residues. The V and J ends lost 3 bases and 2 bases respectively, with 11 bases between them. The germline V gene encodes CDR1 MDHEN and CDR2 SYDVKM. Method: immunoSEQ multiplex PCR; TCRdb's copy keeps in-frame clones and lacks some. The sample carries roughly 150,000 clones, 75% to 90% recorded once. The chain has TRBV28 and TRBJ1-3; maybe TRBD1 (6 bases). The sequencing sample was made of PBMCs or T cells enriched from blood (not recorded which). The receptor's source is a man aged 70-80 years who had been exposed to COVID-19. The DNA for the CDR3 is TGTGCCAGCAGTTTCAGGGGTAGCCCTGGAAACACCATATATTTT. Protein product: CASSFRGSPGNTIYF.